This is a list of T cell receptor beta chains from one sample in a study of cytomegalovirus exposure and HLA in healthy donors. Assay used: immunoSEQ multiplex PCR; TCRdb lists only in-frame clones, some missing. The sample holds 130,000 or so clones. The specimen sequenced was PBMCs. All receptors derive from a woman aged 40 to 50 in good health and CMV-seronegative. CDR3s include the opening cysteine and the closing phenylalanine or tryptophan. A D gene is named only where the DNA matches it firmly.

j_call,d_call,v_call,cdr3_nt,cdr3_aa
TRBJ1-6,TRBD1,TRBV7-2,TGTGCCAGCAGCTTACGGACAGGGGGCTCACCCCTCCACTTT,CASSLRTGGSPLHF
TRBJ1-4,NA,TRBV7-9,TGTGCCAGCAGCTTAGCGTTGGGCTTGTTAGGTGAAAAACTGTTTTTT,CASSLALGLLGEKLFF
TRBJ1-2,NA,TRBV28,TGTGCCAGCAGTTTAAAGGGGCGAGGCTACACCTTC,CASSLKGRGYTF
TRBJ2-3,TRBD2,TRBV6-5,TGTGCCAGCAGTCCACCGGGACTACATACGCAGTATTTT,CASSPPGLHTQYF
TRBJ1-1,NA,TRBV29-1,TGCAGCGGTCGGGAGGGAGGGAACACTGAAGCTTTCTTT,CSGREGGNTEAFF
TRBJ1-4,NA,TRBV5-6,TGTGCCAGCAGCTTGGAAGCCGGGAAAGGAGGAGAAAAACTGTTTTTT,CASSLEAGKGGEKLFF
TRBJ1-4,NA,TRBV5-4,TGTGCCAGCAGCTACGCGGGGAATCATGAAAAACTGTTTTTT,CASSYAGNHEKLFF
TRBJ1-5,TRBD1,TRBV9,TGTGCCAGCAGCTCCGTGGACAGGGAGAATCAGCCCCAGCATTTT,CASSSVDRENQPQHF
TRBJ2-1,NA,TRBV19,TGTGCCAGTACCAGGGTGGGGGGCAATGAGCAGTTCTTC,CASTRVGGNEQFF
TRBJ1-4,TRBD1,TRBV9,TGTGCCAGCAGCCTTGGACAGGGTAATGAAAAACTGTTTTTT,CASSLGQGNEKLFF
TRBJ1-6,TRBD1,TRBV29-1,TGCAGCGTTGGCGTGGGACAGGGGGGTTCACCCCTCCACTTT,CSVGVGQGGSPLHF
TRBJ2-1,TRBD1,TRBV10-3,TGTGCCATCACCGAGGGACAGGGGCGCTACAATGAGCAGTTCTTC,CAITEGQGRYNEQFF
TRBJ1-4,NA,TRBV5-1,TGCGCCAGCAGCAGAGCAACTAATGAAAAACTGTTTTTT,CASSRATNEKLFF
TRBJ2-1,TRBD1,TRBV18,TGTGCCAGCTCACCCCGGGACAGGGGGTCTAATGAGCAGTTCTTC,CASSPRDRGSNEQFF
TRBJ1-5,NA,TRBV9,TGTGCCAGCAGCGTATTTGGCAGGGCCTCCCTGTTATCGGGTCAGCCCCAGCATTTT,CASSVFGRASLLSGQPQHF
TRBJ2-7,TRBD2,TRBV19,TGTGCCAGTAGCCCAAGGGGACTAGCGGTTTACGAGCAGTACTTC,CASSPRGLAVYEQYF
TRBJ2-3,TRBD1,TRBV6-1,TGTGCCAGCAGTGACCGGGCAGGGGGCGGCACAGATACGCAGTATTTT,CASSDRAGGGTDTQYF
TRBJ1-6,NA,TRBV28,TGTGCCAGCACCCGTGGGGGAGGGAATTCACCCCTCCACTTT,CASTRGGGNSPLHF
TRBJ2-5,TRBD1,TRBV7-9,TGTGCCAGCAGCTTAGGAGGGACAGGGAGGAGGGAGACCCAGTACTTC,CASSLGGTGRRETQYF
TRBJ2-5,TRBD2,TRBV5-1,TGCGCCAGCAGCTCCGTAGCGGGGGGCGGAGAGACCCAGTACTTC,CASSSVAGGGETQYF
TRBJ1-1,NA,TRBV7-3,TGTGCCAGCAGCTTACACCGGTCACAGGGATTGAGCACTGAAGCTTTCTTT,CASSLHRSQGLSTEAFF
TRBJ1-4,TRBD1,TRBV5-4,TGTGCCAGCAGCCTGGACAGGGTAAATGAAAAACTGTTTTTT,CASSLDRVNEKLFF
TRBJ1-3,NA,TRBV7-2,TGTGCCAGCAGCTTAAGGCGGATTTCCTCTGGAAACACCATATATTTT,CASSLRRISSGNTIYF
TRBJ2-3,NA,TRBV7-3,TGTGCCAGCAGCTCAGGGGTTAGCACAGATACGCAGTATTTT,CASSSGVSTDTQYF
TRBJ1-1,NA,TRBV7-9,TGTGCCAGCAGCTCATTCTCTCGGGGTAACACTGAAGCTTTCTTT,CASSSFSRGNTEAFF
TRBJ1-5,NA,TRBV18,TGTGCCAGCCAAACCGGGGGTCAGCCCCAGCATTTT,CASQTGGQPQHF
TRBJ2-3,NA,TRBV19,TGTGCCAGTAGTATAGATGGGTCAGGTACGCAGTATTTT,CASSIDGSGTQYF
TRBJ1-2,TRBD1,TRBV19,TGTGCCAGTATCTCTCAAGACAGGGGGATACGGGGCTACACCTTC,CASISQDRGIRGYTF
TRBJ1-1,NA,TRBV7-2,TGTGCCAGCAGCTCCGGAACAGAGCCTAACACTGAAGCTTTCTTT,CASSSGTEPNTEAFF
TRBJ1-1,NA,TRBV2,TGTGCCAGTCGCCTCAGGGGTTATTGGGAGAACACTGAAGCTTTCTTT,CASRLRGYWENTEAFF
TRBJ2-2,NA,TRBV10-3,TGTGCCATCAGTGAGAAGGGGACAAAAACCGGGGAGCTGTTTTTT,CAISEKGTKTGELFF
TRBJ2-4,TRBD2,TRBV4-2,TGTGCCAGCAGCCAAGTTAGCGGGGCCGACATTCAGTACTTC,CASSQVSGADIQYF
TRBJ1-3,NA,TRBV7-2,TGTGCCAGCAGCCCCCCAAATGGAAACACCATATATTTT,CASSPPNGNTIYF
TRBJ1-5,NA,TRBV7-7,TGTGCTAGCAGCTTAGTCGGTCAGCCCCAGCATTTT,CASSLVGQPQHF
TRBJ1-3,NA,TRBV29-1,TGCAGCGTTGCACGGAGCTCTGGAAACACCATATATTTT,CSVARSSGNTIYF
TRBJ1-6,NA,TRBV19,TGTGCCAGTAGTATAGCCGGACAGAGCTCCTATAATTCACCCCTCCACTTT,CASSIAGQSSYNSPLHF
TRBJ2-5,NA,TRBV28,TGTGCCAGCAGTCGGAGACCTCAAGAGACCCAGTACTTC,CASSRRPQETQYF
TRBJ2-5,NA,TRBV5-1,TGCGCCAGCAGCCCTGGGGGCATTCAAGAGACCCAGTACTTC,CASSPGGIQETQYF
TRBJ2-5,TRBD1,TRBV2,TGTGCCAGCAGTAGGACAGGGCTTGGAGAGACCCAGTACTTC,CASSRTGLGETQYF
TRBJ1-2,TRBD1,TRBV6-5,TGTGCCAGCAGTTTCACCGGGACAGGGATCTATGGCTACACCTTC,CASSFTGTGIYGYTF
TRBJ2-3,NA,TRBV5-5,TGTGCCAGCAGCTTGGTACGGGATACGCAGTATTTT,CASSLVRDTQYF
TRBJ2-5,TRBD1,TRBV4-3,TGCGCCAGCAGCCAAGGACCCACAGGGGTCGGGGAGACCCAGTACTTC,CASSQGPTGVGETQYF
TRBJ2-5,NA,TRBV9,TGTGCCAGCTCAACTTCGGGGGTCCAAGAGACCCAGTACTTC,CASSTSGVQETQYF
TRBJ1-2,NA,TRBV19,TGTGCCAGTAGTAACAGGGTCGATGGCTACACCTTC,CASSNRVDGYTF
TRBJ1-5,NA,TRBV18,TGTGCCAGCTCACCGCCCGGGCGGGAAAATCAGCCCCAGCATTTT,CASSPPGRENQPQHF
TRBJ1-5,NA,TRBV28,TGTGCCAGCAGAAAACCAGACAGGCCCAATCAGCCCCAGCATTTT,CASRKPDRPNQPQHF
TRBJ2-6,NA,TRBV14,TGTGCCAGCAGCCAAGCCGGGAGCTCTGGGGCCAACGTCCTGACTTTC,CASSQAGSSGANVLTF
TRBJ1-1,NA,TRBV18,TGTGCCAGCTCACCTGGGAGGGCAGCCGGAATGAACACTGAAGCTTTCTTT,CASSPGRAAGMNTEAFF
TRBJ1-1,NA,TRBV28,TGTGCTCTTGGACAGATGAACACTGAAGCTTTCTTT,CALGQMNTEAFF
TRBJ2-3,NA,TRBV29-1,TGCAGCGTTGGGCAGACAGCCACAACCTTGATCGATACGCAGTATTTT,CSVGQTATTLIDTQYF
TRBJ1-3,NA,TRBV5-8,TGTGCCAGCAGCTTATCGGGACATTGGGGAAACACCATATATTTT,CASSLSGHWGNTIYF
TRBJ2-3,TRBD2,TRBV27,TGTGCCAGCAGTTTAATGCTAGCGGGGCCAGATACGCAGTATTTT,CASSLMLAGPDTQYF
TRBJ1-1,TRBD1,TRBV7-3,TGTGCCAGCAGCTTAAACGGGGACAGGGGAGCTTTCTTT,CASSLNGDRGAFF
TRBJ2-1,TRBD2,TRBV6-4,TGTGCCAGCAGCTTAGCGGGGAATCCTTACAATGAGCAGTTCTTC,CASSLAGNPYNEQFF